This TCR beta chain came from a study of shared clonotypes between healthy human individuals. Study details: Each donor's CD8 memory used one plate, CD8 naive two, each CD4 subset three. Findings and limits, study-wide: It was the non-shared clonotypes that had lower generation probabilities than clonotypes shared by all four donors.

V was shortened by 4 bases and J by 2 bases, with 12 bases between the two germline ends. Germline CDR1 and CDR2: MNHNY and SVGAGI (reference sequence). This CDR3 is built from 15 residues. The investigators split CD4+ cells into a CD45RA+ naive subset and a CD45RA-negative memory subset. With respect to this clone: Its specificity is not known.

Sequenced by immunoSEQ multiplex PCR; TCRdb stores in-frame clones only, minus some. The table has roughly 1,100,000 clones, under 80% seen once. This chain connects TRBV6-6 to TRBJ2-1, with D hard to call. The sample was memory CD4+ T cells sorted from blood. Subset described: CD45RA-negative fraction. The sequence derives from a man aged 18 to 30 in good health. CDR3 DNA: TGTGCCAGCAGTTTTTACCTCCCGGCCTACAATGAGCAGTTCTTC. The encoded protein is CASSFYLPAYNEQFF.